Below, 20 T cell receptor beta chains from the same sample are listed, as sequenced in a study of T cell changes during pregnancy in multiple sclerosis (dated by TCRdb to between 2019 and 2020). Library creation used the immunoSEQ multiplex PCR assay. The clones in this table, taken by TCRdb from immuneACCESS, are in-frame only. Not every clone is retained; where verified, under half of the shortfall comes from an unresolved V gene, and the cause of the rest is unknown. The sample table holds about 75,000 clones, of which approximately 88% were seen once. The ten top clones hold approximately 0.97% of the sample. Specimen: peripheral blood, collected in the first trimester of pregnancy. These receptors all stem from a female donor in good health, enrolled as a control in a pregnancy study.

This clone was found once. This chain joins TRBV11-2 and TRBJ2-1; TRBD2 agrees at 8 bases. J gave up 8 bases and V 3 bases, and 9 bases lay outside the gene matches. CDR1 and CDR2 from the germline V gene are SGHAT and FQNNGV. CDR3 length: 15 residues. CDR3 residues: CASSFSGRESHEQFF. DNA of the CDR3: TGTGCCAGCAGCTTCTCCGGGAGGGAGTCCCATGAGCAGTTCTTC.

The rearrangement uses TRBV6-1 and TRBJ2-6, with D possibly being TRBD2 (5 bases). V dropped 8 bases and J dropped 0 bases, with 8 bases sitting between them. This CDR3 contains 14 residues. From germline, CDR1 is MNHNS and CDR2 SASEGT. In DNA form, the CDR3 reads TGTGCCAGCGGAGGCTACTCTGGGGCCAACGTCCTGACTTTC. Translation gives CASGGYSGANVLTF.

The V call is TRBV25-1, the J call TRBJ1-4; unclear D gene. V lost 2 bases and J lost 4, with 11 bases in between. Germline V gene sequence: CDR1 MGHDK, CDR2 SYGVNS. This CDR3 spans 15 amino acids. CDR3 in amino acids: CASSEAGSYNEKLFF. Here the CDR3 DNA reads TGTGCCAGCAGTGAAGCGGGGAGTTATAATGAAAAACTGTTTTTT.

The chain employs TRBV14 and TRBJ1-3, with D unresolved. The germline V and J ends were trimmed by 0 bases and 0 bases, with 9 bases remaining between them. The CDR3 covers 16 residues. The V gene's germline CDR1 is SGHDN and CDR2 FVKESK. The CDR3 is CASSQDQSFSGNTIYF. Written as DNA, the CDR3 is TGTGCCAGCAGCCAAGATCAGTCTTTCTCTGGAAACACCATATATTTT. Using reference TRBV14 and TRBJ1-3 for the parts outside the CDR3, the full variable domain is EAGVTQFPSHSVIEKGQTVTLRCDPISGHDNLYWYRRVMGKEIKFLLHFVKESKQDESGMPNNRFLAERTGGTYSTLKVQPAELEDSGVYFCASSQDQSFSGNTIYFGEGSWLTVV.

The gene calls are TRBV5-1 and TRBJ1-1, with 7 positions matching TRBD1. The CDR3 sequence is 14 residues long. V lost 4 bases and J lost 0; bases outside the gene matches: 3. Germline V gives CDR1 SGHRS, CDR2 YFSETQ. This CDR3 is CASSAGQLNTEAFF. The DNA of the CDR3 is TGCGCCAGCAGCGCGGGACAGCTGAACACTGAAGCTTTCTTT.

V is TRBV6-4 and J is TRBJ2-7; the D gene is possibly TRBD2 (5 bases). CDR1 is MRHNA and CDR2 is SNTAGT in the germline V gene. CDR3 size: 16 residues. Trimming took 1 base from V and 0 from J, leaving 13 bases between them. The chain's CDR3 is CASSDWRSAPSYEQYF. The CDR3, as DNA: TGTGCCAGCAGTGACTGGAGGTCAGCCCCCTCCTACGAGCAGTACTTC.

The rearrangement joins TRBV5-1 to TRBJ2-3; 7 bases align to TRBD2. V gave up 5 bases and J gave up 0 bases; unmatched junction bases: 6. Looked up from germline, CDR1 is SGHRS and CDR2 is YFSETQ. This CDR3 comprises 15 residues. As DNA, the CDR3 is TGCGCCAGCAGACAAGCGGGACTTAGCACAGATACGCAGTATTTT. This sequence encodes CASRQAGLSTDTQYF.

The chain has TRBV2 and TRBJ2-5, with D unresolved. V lost 8 bases, J lost 0 bases, and 16 bases lay in between. This CDR3 comprises 15 residues. Germline V lookup: CDR1 SNHLY, CDR2 FYNNEI. As DNA, the CDR3 is TGTGCCAGCGGGTGGGCAGAAATACACCAAGAGACCCAGTACTTC. This encodes CASGWAEIHQETQYF.

The chain joins TRBV25-1 to TRBJ1-4, with D unclear. The length of the CDR3 is 15 residues. The V end was cut by 0 bases, the J end by 9 bases, with 14 bases between. CDR1 MGHDK and CDR2 SYGVNS come from the germline V gene. As DNA, the CDR3 is TGTGCCAGCAGTGAATATGTTGGAGGGAATCAAAAACTGTTTTTT. It translates to CASSEYVGGNQKLFF. The whole variable domain, remainder taken from reference TRBV25-1 and TRBJ1-4, is EADIYQTPRYLVIGTGKKITLECSQTMGHDKMYWYQQDPGMELHLIHYSYGVNSTEKGDLSSESTVSRIRTEHFPLTLESARPSHTSQYLCASSEYVGGNQKLFFGSGTQLSVL.

V gene TRBV9 combines with J gene TRBJ2-1; 15 bases match TRBD2. CDR3 length equals 19 residues. The V gene's germline CDR1 is SGDLS and CDR2 YYNGEE. Unmatched junction bases numbered 12, after V lost 1 base and J lost 7 bases. CDR3 amino acids: CASSVNPGTSGRRGNEQFF. For the CDR3, the DNA is TGTGCCAGCAGCGTAAATCCAGGGACTAGCGGGAGGAGGGGGAATGAGCAGTTCTTC.

V is TRBV4-3 and J is TRBJ2-7; the match to TRBD1 covers 9 bases. This CDR3 is 14 amino acids long. The junction had 3 bases not matched to a gene; V was cut back by 4 bases and J by 2 bases. Germline V gives CDR1 LGHNA, CDR2 YSLEER. The DNA for the CDR3 is TGCGCCAGCAGCCGGGACAGGGCTACCTACGAGCAGTACTTC. It encodes CASSRDRATYEQYF.

The V gene is TRBV11-3, the J gene TRBJ2-1; TRBD2 matches at 8 bases. Germline V gene sequence: CDR1 SGHNT, CDR2 YENEEA. V dropped 1 base and J dropped 7; count of bases not matched to a gene: 9. The CDR3 runs 16 residues. The CDR3, as DNA: TGTGCCAGCAGCTTAGGGAGCGGGAGAAGTTGGAATGAGCAGTTCTTC. As protein: CASSLGSGRSWNEQFF.

The rearrangement uses TRBV7-9 and TRBJ1-5, with 11 bases aligning to TRBD1. Germline trimming cut 4 bases from V and 4 bases from J; bases unmatched to any gene: 9. The CDR3 has 17 residues. Germline CDR1 reads SEHNR; CDR2 reads FQNEAQ (reference sequence). CDR3 region: CASSSYWDRGINQPQHF. CDR3 nucleotide sequence: TGTGCCAGCAGCTCATATTGGGACAGGGGGATTAATCAGCCCCAGCATTTT.

This chain uses TRBV5-1 with TRBJ1-2; TRBD1 agrees at 7 bases. Trimming took 7 bases from V and 1 from J; bases not matched to a gene: 7. Germline-derived CDR1 and CDR2 are SGHRS and YFSETQ. This CDR3 contains 14 residues. The CDR3 reads CASAVGQDNYGYTF. The CDR3 DNA sequence: TGCGCCAGCGCCGTTGGACAGGATAACTATGGCTACACCTTC. Together with reference TRBV5-1 and TRBJ1-2, the CDR3 gives the full variable domain: KAGVTQTPRYLIKTRGQQVTLSCSPISGHRSVSWYQQTPGQGLQFLFEYFSETQRNKGNFPGRFSGRQFSNSRSEMNVSTLELGDSALYLCASAVGQDNYGYTFGSGTRLTVV.

The J gene is TRBJ1-6, the V gene TRBV28, with 7 bases matching TRBD1. V lost 8 bases to trimming and J lost 5 bases; unmatched junction nucleotides: 6. The length of the CDR3 is 14 residues. Germline lookup yields CDR1 MDHEN and CDR2 SYDVKM. CDR3 protein: CASVRDSHNSPLHF. CDR3 sequence (DNA): TGTGCCAGCGTACGGGACAGTCATAATTCACCCCTCCACTTT.

This clone was recorded once. V gene TRBV6-6 combines with J gene TRBJ2-3, with 8 nucleotides matching TRBD2. CDR3 length equals 15 residues. The J segment lost 4 bases and the V segment lost 2 bases, leaving 5 bases of the junction unmatched. From germline, CDR1 is MNHNY and CDR2 SVGAGI (reference sequence). For the CDR3, the DNA is TGTGCCAGCAGTTACCGTGGTAGCGGGGCAGATACGCAGTATTTT. This codes for CASSYRGSGADTQYF.

V is TRBV6-5 and J is TRBJ1-1; TRBD1 matches at 9 bases. Germline CDR1 and CDR2: MNHEY and SVGAGI. The CDR3 sequence is 15 residues long. The junction had 2 bases not matched to a gene; V was cut back by 0 bases and J by 3 bases. The CDR3 reads CASSYSTGGHTEAFF. The CDR3 DNA is TGTGCCAGCAGTTACTCGACAGGGGGACACACTGAAGCTTTCTTT.

The CDR3 is CSVPTGAGNEQFF. CDR3 DNA sequence: TGCAGCGTCCCGACAGGTGCAGGCAATGAGCAGTTCTTC. The chain employs TRBV29-1 and TRBJ2-1, with a tentative D call TRBD1 (6 bases). There are 13 residues in the CDR3. The germline V gene encodes CDR1 SQVTM and CDR2 ANQGSEA. V lost 6 bases, J lost 6 bases, and 15 bases lay in between.

This rearrangement joins TRBV27 to TRBJ1-2; D possibly corresponds to TRBD1 (6 bases). The CDR3 has 16 amino acids. Germline V gene lookup returns CDR1 MNHEY and CDR2 SMNVEV (reference sequence). V was shortened by 0 bases and J by 5 bases, with 16 bases between the two germline ends. The CDR3 is CASSLSAQGNNYGYTF. CDR3 nucleotides: TGTGCCAGCAGTTTATCGGCCCAGGGGAATAATTATGGCTACACCTTC.

The chain is built from TRBV28 and TRBJ1-6, with D tentatively TRBD1 (5 bases). Trimming removed 3 bases at V and 6 bases at J, with 12 bases between. The length of the CDR3 is 15 residues. Germline-derived CDR1 and CDR2 are MDHEN and SYDVKM. The CDR3, as DNA: TGTGCCAGCAGTTTTGCGCCAGGGATTAATTCACCCCTCCACTTT. Translating gives CASSFAPGINSPLHF.